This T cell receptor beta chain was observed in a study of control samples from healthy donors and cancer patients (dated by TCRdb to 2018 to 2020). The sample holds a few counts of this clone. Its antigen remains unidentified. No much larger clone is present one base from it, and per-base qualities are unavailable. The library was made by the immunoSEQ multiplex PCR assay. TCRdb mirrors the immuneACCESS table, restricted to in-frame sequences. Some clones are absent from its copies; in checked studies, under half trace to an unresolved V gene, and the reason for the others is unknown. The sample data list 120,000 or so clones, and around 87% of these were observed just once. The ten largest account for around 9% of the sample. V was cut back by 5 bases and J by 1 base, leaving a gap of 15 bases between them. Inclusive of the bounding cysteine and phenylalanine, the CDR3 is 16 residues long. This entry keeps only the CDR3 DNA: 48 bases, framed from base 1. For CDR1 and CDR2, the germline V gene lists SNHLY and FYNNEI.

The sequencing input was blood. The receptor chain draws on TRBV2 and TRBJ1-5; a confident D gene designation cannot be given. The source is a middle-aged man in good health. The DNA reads TGTGCCAGCAGTCGGGAGGCGAACCTGAGCAATCAGCCCCAGCATTTT. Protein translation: CASSREANLSNQPQHF.